The source of this TCR beta chain is a study of cytomegalovirus exposure and HLA in healthy donors. Study observations and caveats: Cytomegalovirus association was assigned to more than 150 TCR beta chains. Most TCR sequences were rare, but some public TCRs occurred in many donors. Sequencing depth across donors, presence/absence analyses assumed, was roughly uniform. What was likely a sequencing artifact was a cluster of highly shared sequence variants.

Details on this clone: Its antigen is as yet unknown.

PCR amplification relied on 60 Vbeta primers (plus 13 Jbeta primers). Method: immunoSEQ multiplex PCR; TCRdb's copy keeps in-frame clones and lacks some. Here the sample spans over 100,000 clones, around 9% being singletons. Per the germline V gene, CDR1 is MGHRA and CDR2 is YSYEKL. There are 14 residues in the CDR3. J gave up 5 bases and V 3 bases, and 6 bases lay outside the gene matches. V usage is TRBV4-1 and J usage is TRBJ2-7; 8 bases are shared with TRBD2. The sample taken for sequencing was PBMCs. This clonotype was obtained from a man in his forties in good health and CMV-seronegative. In DNA form, the CDR3 reads TGCGCCAGCAGCCACCGGGGGGGCCCGGACGAGCAGTACTTC. Its protein product is CASSHRGGPDEQYF.